This T cell receptor (beta chain) comes out of a study of technical replicates of blood from several donors. The V end lost 5 bases, the J end lost 3 bases, and 13 bases lay between the germline ends. Germline CDR1 MDHEN, CDR2 SYDVKM. This CDR3 has 14 residues. The data were produced by immunoSEQ multiplex PCR, yet TCRdb's version contains in-frame clones alone and is incomplete. The table has tens of thousands of clones, around 94% seen once. The source is a human donor in good health. The chain combines TRBV28 with TRBJ1-2; D is ambiguous. Material: T cells isolated from PBMCs. DNA for the CDR3: TGTGCCAGCAGTCCGGTGCCATCGGACTATGGCTACACCTTC. Amino acid sequence: CASSPVPSDYGYTF.